A selection of T cell receptor beta chains follows, all from one sample in a study of blood T cell repertoires in COVID-19. Using immunoSEQ multiplex PCR, the repertoire was profiled, and TCRdb retains in-frame clones only, with some absent. The data show tens of thousands of clones, about 92% seen once. Sample: peripheral blood. The receptors come from an older man with acute or convalescent COVID-19. Both conserved end residues are part of each CDR3. A D gene is named only where the DNA matches it firmly. Size values are once, few and many counts, or a class for expanded clones, and some rows have none.

v_call	d_call	j_call	clone_size	cdr3_aa	cdr3_nt
TRBV25-1	TRBD2	TRBJ2-2	-	CASSEGLAGLGELFF	TGTGCCAGCAGTGAGGGACTAGCGGGGCTCGGGGAGCTGTTTTTT
TRBV5-1	TRBD2	TRBJ2-1	-	CASSLEGLASNEQFF	TGCGCCAGCAGCTTGGAGGGACTAGCGAGCAATGAGCAGTTCTTC
TRBV18	TRBD1	TRBJ1-3	-	CASSLQGAPGNTIYF	TGTGCCAGCTCTCTTCAGGGGGCCCCTGGAAACACCATATATTTT
TRBV18	TRBD2	TRBJ2-3	-	CASSPGLAGGPRADTQYF	TGTGCCAGCTCACCAGGACTAGCGGGAGGGCCCCGTGCAGATACGCAGTATTTT
TRBV18	-	TRBJ2-7	-	CASSRGTTSSYEQYF	TGTGCCAGCTCCCGAGGGACAACTAGCTCCTACGAGCAGTACTTC
TRBV28	-	TRBJ1-2	-	CASSQTGPTYGYTF	TGTGCCAGCAGCCAGACAGGTCCCACCTATGGCTACACCTTC
TRBV5-1	-	TRBJ2-5	once	CASSLDLASLVDF	TGCGCCAGCAGCTTGGACCTAGCTTCACTCGTAGACTTC
TRBV14	TRBD1	TRBJ2-2	-	CASSRLHGQGKGGELFF	TGTGCCAGCAGCCGACTCCACGGACAGGGAAAGGGCGGGGAGCTGTTTTTT
TRBV12-3/TRBV12-4	TRBD2	TRBJ2-1	-	CASNPGRESEQFF	TGTGCCAGCAACCCCGGGAGGGAGAGTGAGCAGTTCTTC
TRBV7-6	TRBD2	TRBJ2-7	-	CASSLGRGLADEQYF	TGTGCCAGCAGCTTAGGCCGGGGACTAGCGGACGAGCAGTACTTC
TRBV4-1	TRBD1	TRBJ1-5	once	CASSQVDRGGQPQHF	TGCGCCAGCAGCCAAGTAGACAGGGGAGGCCAGCCCCAGCATTTT
TRBV7-2	-	TRBJ1-6	-	CASRPQSSYNSPLHF	TGTGCCAGCAGACCACAGAGCTCCTATAATTCACCCCTCCACTTT
TRBV27	-	TRBJ2-3	-	CASERTGRGTDTQYF	TGTGCCAGTGAGAGAACAGGGAGAGGCACAGATACGCAGTATTTT
TRBV5-1	TRBD2	TRBJ2-1	-	CASSLTGLAGYEQFF	TGCGCCAGCAGCTTAACCGGACTAGCGGGCTACGAGCAGTTCTTC
TRBV11-2	-	TRBJ2-7	-	CASTTLGGYEQYF	TGTGCCAGCACCACTCTGGGGGGCTACGAGCAGTACTTC
TRBV19	TRBD2	TRBJ2-7	-	CASRPGLGVYEQYF	TGTGCCAGTAGGCCGGGACTAGGGGTTTACGAGCAGTACTTC
TRBV19	-	TRBJ1-1	few	CASSPGRPNTEAFF	TGTGCCAGTAGCCCCGGGAGGCCGAACACTGAAGCTTTCTTT
TRBV6-1	TRBD1	TRBJ2-6	-	CASSEGDRVSGANVLTF	TGTGCCAGCAGTGAAGGGGACAGGGTCTCTGGGGCCAACGTCCTGACTTTC
TRBV5-5	-	TRBJ1-4	once	CASSLVARVGEKLFF	TGTGCCAGCAGCTTGGTTGCCAGGGTGGGTGAAAAACTGTTTTTT
TRBV19	-	TRBJ2-1	-	CASSIDKLITYNEQFF	TGTGCCAGTAGTATCGATAAACTGATTACCTACAATGAGCAGTTCTTC
TRBV4-2	-	TRBJ1-5	-	CASSQDRGNQPQHF	TGTGCCAGCAGCCAAGATCGGGGCAATCAGCCCCAGCATTTT
TRBV7-9	TRBD1	TRBJ2-3	-	CASSLGEGGGGTDTQYF	TGTGCCAGCAGCTTAGGCGAAGGGGGCGGCGGTACAGATACGCAGTATTTT
TRBV10-2	-	TRBJ1-4	once	CASSRGAGEKLFF	TGCGCCAGCAGTCGGGGGGCCGGGGAAAAACTGTTTTTT
TRBV3-1/TRBV3-2	TRBD1	TRBJ1-1	-	CASSLRTGRDWSTEAFF	TGTGCCAGCAGCCTCCGGACAGGGAGGGATTGGAGCACTGAAGCTTTCTTT
TRBV7-8	TRBD2	TRBJ2-7	-	CASSLASSGGARQYF	TGTGCCAGCAGCTTAGCAAGTAGCGGGGGGGCAAGGCAGTACTTC
TRBV6-2/TRBV6-3	TRBD2	TRBJ2-7	-	CASSYSLPSGSWYEQYF	TGTGCCAGCAGTTATTCCCTCCCTAGCGGGAGTTGGTACGAGCAGTACTTC
TRBV6-2/TRBV6-3	TRBD1	TRBJ1-1	-	CASSYLGQGNTEAFF	TGTGCCAGCAGTTACCTTGGACAGGGAAACACTGAAGCTTTCTTT
TRBV10-2	TRBD2	TRBJ2-3	once	CASSESGGRTGDTQYF	TGCGCCAGCAGTGAGTCGGGGGGGAGGACCGGAGATACGCAGTATTTT
TRBV18	TRBD1	TRBJ1-4	-	CASSPGTVGGEKLFF	TGTGCCAGCTCACCTGGGACAGTGGGGGGCGAAAAACTGTTTTTT
TRBV12-3/TRBV12-4	-	TRBJ1-4	-	CASRAIDGKLFF	TGTGCCAGCAGAGCGATTGATGGGAAACTGTTTTTT
TRBV5-1	-	TRBJ1-1	-	CASREYVNTEAFF	TGCGCCAGCAGGGAGTACGTGAACACTGAAGCTTTCTTT
TRBV5-6	-	TRBJ1-1	-	CASSPGRQTNTEAFF	TGTGCCAGCAGCCCCGGTAGACAGACGAACACTGAAGCTTTCTTT
TRBV28	TRBD2	TRBJ2-2	medium-sized	CASSRTSAAGELFF	TGTGCCAGCAGCAGAACTAGCGCCGCCGGGGAGCTGTTTTTT
TRBV6-2/TRBV6-3	TRBD1	TRBJ2-3	-	CASSYPTGGVIYTQYF	TGTGCCAGCAGTTACCCGACAGGGGGCGTCATATATACGCAGTATTTT
TRBV29-1	-	TRBJ2-1	-	CSVDEGAGEQFF	TGCAGCGTTGACGAAGGGGCTGGTGAGCAGTTCTTC
TRBV19	-	TRBJ2-3	-	CASSIRKFRVTDTQYF	TGTGCCAGTAGTATTAGAAAGTTCAGGGTGACAGATACGCAGTATTTT